The following is a T cell receptor (beta chain) sequence with its context. Its antigen is still unknown. There are no base qualities to consult, and no much larger clone falls within one base. From each donor, a single peripheral blood sample of 95 to 150 mL on average was drawn into heparinised tubes. Naive, central memory, regulatory and stem cell-like memory CD4+ T cells were sorted on a BD FACSAria II using a panel including CD45RO, CCR7, CD25, CD127, CD95 and CD27. A purity above 98% was achieved for all sorted populations. PBMCs were isolated immediately by Lymphoprep density gradient centrifugation and stained directly without culture. Samples were stained and sorted in pairs, with one healthy donor and one patient per experiment, so that batch effects were minimized. The CDR3 measures 14 amino acids from cysteine to phenylalanine. CDR3 DNA only is kept here, 42 bases in frame from base 1. Compared with germline, V lacks 3 bases and J lacks 3 bases; bases without a gene match: 4. As encoded in the germline V gene, CDR1 is KGHSH while CDR2 is LQKENI.

The entire amount of isolated RNA was reverse transcribed using the High Capacity cDNA Reverse Transcription Kit, so the sequenced TCRB transcripts were expressed ones. Naive, central memory and regulatory T cell samples underwent deep immunoSEQ sequencing, averaging about 3.3 million total reads per sample. After sorted cells were lysed in RLT buffer, RNA was extracted with DNase-treated RNeasy Micro or Mini kits, with the choice depending on cell number. To prevent cross-contamination, every cell subset was processed on its own, while patient and healthy donor samples were processed together. The immunoSEQ multiplex PCR was used to amplify TCRB sequences from cDNA, yielding 87-bp fragments that span the CDR3 region. The amplicons were sequenced using the Illumina HiSeq platform. The study's own analysis went as follows. PCR bias was corrected computationally using synthetic template baselines, and reads within Hamming distance 2 were collapsed, with unmergeable singletons discarded. By aligning reads against IMGT, V, D and J genes, CDR3 length, and insertions or deletions at six rearrangement sites were assigned. Within each subset, clonotype counts were normalized to sorted cell number, after which true diversity and Gini coefficients were computed with the tcR R package. The overlap coefficient, calculated on TCRB nucleotide sequences, was used to measure repertoire sharing. As a proxy for the pre-selection repertoire, out-of-frame TCRB sequences from naive cells were analyzed. This is the immuneACCESS table as TCRdb keeps it, with only in-frame sequences that have V and J called. A part of the clones is gone; compared with another copy, unresolved V genes explain less than half, and the rest is unexplained. For V, J and clone size, that table is used; D and trimming come from the DNA. The sample table lists a few hundred thousand clones, 10% to 15% of them with a count of one. The top ten hold around 0.01% of the sample.

These data belong to a study of beta chain features in type 1 diabetes listed by TCRdb under 2018. Broadly, across the study: Mean age, gender distribution, total cell number and subset yield were not different between patients and healthy donors. A total of 90 million to 130 million sorted cells were examined across all samples, and a strong correlation was observed between cell number per subset and RNA yield. The study compared TCRB repertoires of sorted circulating CD4+ T cell subsets between recently diagnosed type 1 diabetes patients and matched healthy donors. Regulatory and stem cell-like memory subsets were isolated from only 8 patients and about eight healthy donors, whereas naive and central memory subsets came from all 30 or so donors.

General findings and caveats noted by the study authors: Because cDNA rather than genomic DNA was sequenced, highly expressing activated cells could have been over-represented, although no difference in activation and CD3 levels was found between groups. Shorter templates might be favored by PCR, yet because patient and control samples were amplified and corrected together, any such skew would affect both groups equally. Naive, central memory and regulatory TCRB repertoires appeared more similar among patients than among healthy donors. HLA sub-analyses involved small numbers of individuals, so any influence of HLA type on TCRB rearrangement remained unresolved. Patients with type 1 diabetes made fewer insertions and deleted more nucleotides at VDJ recombination sites, implying thymic rearrangement abnormalities. Type 1 diabetes patients showed a moderate but significant shortening of TCRB CDR3 length in all four CD4+ subsets.

Recombination linked TRBV18 to TRBJ1-1, and TRBD1 aligns with 7 junction nucleotides. This sequence originates from a woman aged 18-29 years with type 1 diabetes. The sequenced material came from naive CD4+ T cells from blood. This sample's cell subset or site label indicates: true naive CD4+ T cells. The CDR3: CASSPSRGDTEAFF. The DNA is as follows: TGTGCCAGCTCACCTAGCAGGGGGGACACTGAAGCTTTCTTT. With all but the CDR3 taken from the reference TRBV18 and TRBJ1-1 genes, the full variable domain is: NAGVMQNPRHLVRRRGQEARLRCSPMKGHSHVYWYRQLPEEGLKFMVYLQKENIIDESGMPKERFSAEFPKEGPSILRIQQVVRGDSAAYFCASSPSRGDTEAFFGQGTRLTVV.